Following are 2 T cell receptor beta chains from one sample sequenced in a study of OX40 agonist ivuxolimab in advanced cancers. TCRdb keeps only in-frame clones here, not all; method: immunoSEQ multiplex PCR. The sample carries approximately 70,000 clones, 75% to 90% recorded once. The material was CD4+ or CD8+ T cells sorted from blood, obtained in a trial of the OX40 agonist ivuxolimab. The receptors were gathered from an adult with an advanced solid tumor such as melanoma, head and neck, liver or kidney cancer.

The CDR3 nucleotides are TGTGCCACCATTCGGGACACCCTGAACACCGGGGAGCTGTTTTTT. Encoded protein: CATIRDTLNTGELFF. This sequence joins TRBV28 and TRBJ2-2, with D maybe TRBD1 (6 bases). Germline V gives CDR1 MDHEN, CDR2 SYDVKM. Trimming cost V 10 bases and J 1 base, with 16 bases left between them. The CDR3 runs to 15 residues.

The V and J genes are TRBV28 and TRBJ2-5; 7 bases align to TRBD2. Per the germline V gene, CDR1 is MDHEN and CDR2 is SYDVKM. The CDR3 totals 17 residues. V was clipped by 4 bases and J by 1 base; unmatched bases: 12. CDR3 nucleotide sequence: TGTGCCAGCAGTTCCCCCGCTAGCGGCGCCCTCCAAGAGACCCAGTACTTC. Residues: CASSSPASGALQETQYF.